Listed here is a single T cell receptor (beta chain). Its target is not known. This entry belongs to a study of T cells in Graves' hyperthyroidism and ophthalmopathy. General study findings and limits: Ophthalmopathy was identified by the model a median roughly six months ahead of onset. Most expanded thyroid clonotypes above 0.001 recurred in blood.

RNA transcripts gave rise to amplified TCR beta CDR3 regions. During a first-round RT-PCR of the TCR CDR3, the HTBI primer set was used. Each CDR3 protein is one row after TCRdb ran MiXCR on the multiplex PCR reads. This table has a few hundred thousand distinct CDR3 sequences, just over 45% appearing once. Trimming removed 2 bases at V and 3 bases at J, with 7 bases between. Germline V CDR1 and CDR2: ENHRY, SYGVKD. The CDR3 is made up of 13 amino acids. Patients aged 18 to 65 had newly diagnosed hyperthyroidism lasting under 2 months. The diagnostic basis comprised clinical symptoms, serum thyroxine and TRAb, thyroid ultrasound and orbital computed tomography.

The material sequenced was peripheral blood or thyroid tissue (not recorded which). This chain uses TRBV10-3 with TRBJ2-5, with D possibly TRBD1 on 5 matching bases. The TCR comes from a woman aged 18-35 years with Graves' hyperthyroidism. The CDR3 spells CAISEQGEETQYF. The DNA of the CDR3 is TGTGCCATCAGTGAGCAGGGTGAAGAGACCCAGTACTTC.